These 32 T cell receptor beta chains came from one sample sequenced in a study of T-cell reconstitution after alpha-beta-depleted transplantation in children (dated by TCRdb to 2016 to 2017). According to the study, the label for this sample's treatment or condition signals: allogeneic hematopoietic cell transplantation with graft depleted of TCRalphabeta T cells and CD19 B cells. The library relied on PCR. Sequenced on an Illumina HiSeq 2500. Molecular barcoding was employed in the preparation of TCR libraries, with unique molecular identifiers being used to normalize TCRbeta repertoire quantification. The public reads were reanalyzed by TCRdb: fastp trimming at Q25, MiXCR alignment, in-frame beta chains only. Each record represents a unique CDR3 protein, reported with the most common genes and DNA among its rows. The sample data list 700,000 to 950,000 distinct CDR3 sequences, and 15% to 20% of these were observed just once. The leading ten clones occupy about 4.6% of the sample.

This specimen was PBMCs, mostly from graft donor cells, taken 360 days after TCRalphabeta/CD19-depleted stem cell transplant. These receptors all come from a male patient aged 10 to 17 who had a stem cell transplant for acute lymphoblastic leukemia, so the T cells may come from the graft donor.

In its sample, this clonotype was seen a few times. The rearrangement uses TRBV14 and TRBJ1-2; D may be TRBD1 (6 bases). The CDR3 has 13 amino acids. Germline CDR1 and CDR2: SGHDN and FVKESK. V was clipped by 5 bases and J by 8 bases, with 15 bases between them. CDR3 amino acids: CASSSTGTGGYTF. The DNA for the CDR3 is TGTGCCAGCAGCTCTACAGGGACGGGAGGCTACACCTTC.

The rearrangement links TRBV7-9 to TRBJ2-5, with D possibly matching TRBD1 (6 bases). The CDR3 consists of 14 residues. V was clipped by 5 bases and J by 3 bases, with 13 bases between them. Germline V lookup: CDR1 SEHNR, CDR2 FQNEAQ (reference sequence). CDR3 nucleotides: TGTGCCAGCAGCACCCGGACAGTTGAAGAGACCCAGTACTTC. Its translation: CASSTRTVEETQYF.

The chain joins TRBV20-1 to TRBJ2-5; D gene uncertain. The CDR3 has 12 amino acids. Trimming removed 2 bases from V and 5 bases from J, with 9 bases in between. Germline V gene data show CDR1 as DFQATT and CDR2 as SNEGSKA (reference sequence). The CDR3 loop reads CSARLVSETQYF. The CDR3 nucleotides read TGCAGTGCTAGACTAGTTTCTGAGACCCAGTACTTC.

J is TRBJ1-4 and V is TRBV9; 7 nucleotides line up with TRBD1. After removal of 3 bases from V and 3 bases from J, the junction contained 5 bases not matched to a gene. The CDR3 loop spans 15 amino acids. Germline CDR1 reads SGDLS; CDR2 reads YYNGEE. CDR3 region: CASSEQGKANEKLFF. As DNA, the CDR3 is TGTGCCAGCAGCGAACAGGGGAAAGCTAATGAAAAACTGTTTTTT.

This clonotype was detected only a few times. The J gene is TRBJ1-6, the V gene TRBV7-8; D is uncertain. This CDR3 is 16 amino acids long. Looked up from germline, CDR1 is SGHVS and CDR2 is FQNEAQ. The V end was cut by 3 bases, the J end by 0 bases, with 9 bases between. The DNA of the CDR3 is TGTGCCAGCAGCTTCTGGTCTAGCTCCTATAATTCACCCCTCCACTTT. Protein: CASSFWSSSYNSPLHF.

This clonotype was seen more than once but under ten times. The V gene is TRBV5-1, the J gene TRBJ2-5; TRBD2 matches at 15 bases. With V trimmed by 0 bases and J by 0 bases, 3 bases remained unmatched. The CDR3 sequence is 18 residues long. Germline V gene sequence: CDR1 SGHRS, CDR2 YFSETQ. CDR3 loop: CASSLGTSGRADQETQYF. The CDR3 DNA reads as TGCGCCAGCAGCTTGGGGACTAGCGGGAGGGCCGACCAAGAGACCCAGTACTTC.

The chain is built from TRBV5-1 and TRBJ1-1, with 9 nucleotides matching TRBD1. In germline, CDR1 is SGHRS, CDR2 YFSETQ. This CDR3 comprises 15 residues. The V segment lost 0 bases and the J segment 4 bases; nucleotides outside the gene matches: 4. The CDR3 DNA follows: TGCGCCAGCAGCTTGGAGGGACAGGGAGTCACTGAAGCTTTCTTT. This gives the protein CASSLEGQGVTEAFF. Full variable domain (outside the CDR3, taken from reference TRBV5-1 and TRBJ1-1): KAGVTQTPRYLIKTRGQQVTLSCSPISGHRSVSWYQQTPGQGLQFLFEYFSETQRNKGNFPGRFSGRQFSNSRSEMNVSTLELGDSALYLCASSLEGQGVTEAFFGQGTRLTVV.

V is TRBV7-7 and J is TRBJ2-2; D is undetermined. The germline V gene has CDR1 SSHAT and CDR2 FNYEAQ (reference sequence). The CDR3 is 17 residues long. Trimming left V 1 base short and J 1 base short, with 13 bases between. The CDR3 spells CASSLGGSAVNTGELFF. The CDR3 region has the DNA TGTGCCAGCAGCTTAGGTGGTTCGGCTGTGAACACCGGGGAGCTGTTTTTT.

The J gene is TRBJ2-7, the V gene TRBV28; tentatively, D is TRBD1 or TRBD2 (6 bases each). V was clipped by 7 bases and J by 0 bases, with 13 bases between them. This CDR3 spans 14 amino acids. Germline loops: CDR1 MDHEN, CDR2 SYDVKM. Written as DNA, the CDR3 is TGTGCCAGCATTATGGGGGGCCCCTCCTACGAGCAGTACTTC. Translation: CASIMGGPSYEQYF.

This chain joins TRBV27 and TRBJ2-1; tentatively, D is TRBD2 (5 bases). Deletions cut 2 bases from V and 1 base from J, with 15 bases between. CDR3 length equals 17 residues. Looked up from germline, CDR1 is MNHEY and CDR2 is SMNVEV (reference sequence). The CDR3, as DNA: TGTGCCAGCAGTTTACCCCTTAGCGCCGGTTCCTACAATGAGCAGTTCTTC. As protein: CASSLPLSAGSYNEQFF.

This clonotype was found many times. V is TRBV24-1 and J is TRBJ2-3; the D gene is possibly TRBD1 (5 bases). CDR3 length equals 12 residues. V was cut by 9 bases and J by 2 bases, with 8 bases left in between. CDR1 is KGHDR, CDR2 SFDVKD, per germline. The DNA of the CDR3 is TGTGCCACCTCGGACACCACAGATACGCAGTATTTT. Protein: CATSDTTDTQYF.

The chain recombines TRBV5-8 with TRBJ2-7; D may match TRBD1 or TRBD2 (8 bases each). CDR1 is SGHTS and CDR2 is YDEGEE in the germline V gene. The CDR3 has 16 amino acids. Trimming pared 2 bases from V and 5 bases from J, leaving 20 bases between. DNA of the CDR3: TGTGCCAGCAGCTTCGGGGGGGCAGGGGGCCTGGACGAGCAGTACTTC. Its translation: CASSFGGAGGLDEQYF.

This chain connects TRBV9 to TRBJ2-1; the match to TRBD2 covers 10 bases. Germline V gene sequence: CDR1 SGDLS, CDR2 YYNGEE. This CDR3 region has 15 residues. The V segment lost 5 bases and the J segment 6 bases; nucleotides outside the gene matches: 8. The DNA for the CDR3 is TGTGCCAGCAGTGTTAGCGGGAGGATGATCAATGAGCAGTTCTTC. The encoded protein is CASSVSGRMINEQFF.

The rearrangement uses TRBV4-2 and TRBJ2-5; no clear D. The CDR3 extends over 15 amino acids. In germline, CDR1 is LGHNA, CDR2 YNFKEQ. V was clipped by 0 bases and J by 5 bases, with 13 bases between them. The CDR3 bases are TGTGCCAGCAGCCAAGATGCGGTGGTGGGGGAGACCCAGTACTTC. As protein: CASSQDAVVGETQYF.

The J gene is TRBJ2-7, the V gene TRBV12-3 or TRBV12-4; maybe TRBD2 (5 bases). The CDR3 runs 15 residues. V shed 3 bases and J shed 5 bases, with 17 bases lying between them. The CDR3 DNA is TGTGCCAGCAGTTTTATGAGGAGGTGGAACGACGAGCAGTACTTC. This sequence encodes CASSFMRRWNDEQYF.

This clonotype was detected a few times. The V call is TRBV7-2, the J call TRBJ2-5, with a tentative D call TRBD1 (7 bases). This CDR3 has 17 amino acids. Germline V gene lookup returns CDR1 SGHTA and CDR2 FQGNSA. Trimming took off 4 bases at V and 5 bases at J, with 23 bases between the two ends. The CDR3 DNA follows: TGTGCCAGCAGCTACCGTGGACAGGCAGATGGGAGGGAGACCCAGTACTTC. It encodes CASSYRGQADGRETQYF.

This clonotype appeared once. The chain uses TRBV7-9 and TRBJ2-1; tentatively, D is TRBD2 (6 bases). The CDR3 covers 16 residues. Deletions cut 5 bases from V and 3 bases from J, with 17 bases between. The germline gives CDR1 SEHNR, CDR2 FQNEAQ (reference sequence). CDR3 region: CASSLRAGGIYNEQFF. The CDR3 coding sequence is TGTGCCAGCAGCCTTAGGGCGGGCGGGATCTACAATGAGCAGTTCTTC.

The chain couples TRBV3-1 to TRBJ2-1, with TRBD2 as a possible D gene (7 bases). CDR1 and CDR2 from the germline V gene are LGHDT and YNNKEL (reference sequence). Trimming took 11 bases from V and 0 from J, leaving 29 bases between them. CDR3 length equals 19 residues. CDR3 bases: TGTGCCTTCAGCACAAGTTGGGGAGGGGGGATCCTCTCCTACAATGAGCAGTTCTTC. This sequence encodes CAFSTSWGGGILSYNEQFF.

The gene calls are TRBV18 and TRBJ2-1; D possibly corresponds to TRBD1 (6 bases). From germline, CDR1 is KGHSH and CDR2 LQKENI. V was cut by 2 bases and J by 11 bases, with 16 bases left in between. CDR3 length: 14 amino acids. The CDR3 DNA sequence: TGTGCCAGCTCACCAGCCGGGACACGCGACCAGCAGTTCTTC. Protein: CASSPAGTRDQQFF.

This clonotype was counted between two and nine times. The chain joins TRBV15 to TRBJ1-4; 10 bases align to TRBD1. Trimming removed 2 bases from V and 6 bases from J; junction bases left unmatched: 9. The CDR3 spans 17 residues. Germline CDR1 and CDR2: LNHNV and YYDKDF (reference sequence). This CDR3 is CATSRPLAGTGDEKLFF. The CDR3 nucleotides read TGTGCCACCAGCAGACCCTTGGCCGGGACAGGGGATGAAAAACTGTTTTTT.

The chain is built from TRBV12-3 or TRBV12-4 and TRBJ2-7; the D is unclear. The CDR3 is made up of 16 amino acids. The V end lost 5 bases, the J end lost 0 bases, and 17 bases lay between the germline ends. In DNA, the CDR3 is TGTGCCAGCAGTCCCCGCCCATCTTCGGGCTCCTACGAGCAGTACTTC. Translating it yields CASSPRPSSGSYEQYF.

The V and J genes are TRBV4-1 and TRBJ2-7; no clear D gene. Germline V gives CDR1 MGHRA, CDR2 YSYEKL. CDR3 length: 16 amino acids. Between the trimmed V and J ends, which lost 0 bases and 1 base, there was a span of 13 bases. CDR3 residues: CASSQDWVEPSYEQYF. The CDR3 DNA sequence: TGCGCCAGCAGCCAAGATTGGGTGGAACCGTCCTACGAGCAGTACTTC.

V is TRBV11-1 and J is TRBJ2-3, with TRBD2 identical over 10 bases. Germline V gene lookup returns CDR1 SGHAT and CDR2 FQDESV (reference sequence). With 2 bases clipped from V and 0 bases from J, the junction kept 11 bases outside the gene matches. The CDR3 runs to 19 residues. The CDR3 sequence: CASSLTSGTSALSTDTQYF. CDR3 bases: TGTGCCAGCAGCTTAACTTCCGGGACTAGCGCTCTTAGCACAGATACGCAGTATTTT.

The rearrangement joins TRBV2 to TRBJ2-2, with 15 bases matching TRBD2. Germline V gives CDR1 SNHLY, CDR2 FYNNEI. The V and J ends lost 10 bases and 6 bases, in that order; junction bases with no gene match: 6. This CDR3 is built from 15 residues. CDR3 DNA sequence: TGTGCCAAAGGACTAGCGGGAGGGCCGGCCGGGGAGCTGTTTTTT. This translates into CAKGLAGGPAGELFF.

The rearrangement links TRBV6-4 to TRBJ2-7; 7 positions agree with TRBD1. The CDR3 extends over 20 amino acids. Germline V gene sequence: CDR1 MRHNA, CDR2 SNTAGT. The V and J ends lost 2 bases and 4 bases, in that order; junction bases with no gene match: 23. CDR3 nucleotides: TGTGCCAGCAGTGACAGGGGGCGCGGGCTAAACAGAGGGGATCCGTACGAGCAGTACTTC. This translates into CASSDRGRGLNRGDPYEQYF.

This chain links TRBV20-1 with TRBJ2-7; 9 positions agree with TRBD2. Germline-derived CDR1 and CDR2 are DFQATT and SNEGSKA (reference sequence). The CDR3 totals 16 residues. Trimming cost V 1 base and J 2 bases; bases outside gene matches: 9. Here the CDR3 DNA reads TGCAGTGCTAGAGGTGGTGCGGGAGGGACGGCCTACGAGCAGTACTTC. This codes for CSARGGAGGTAYEQYF.

This clonotype was observed many times. V and J are TRBV5-1 and TRBJ2-7; D ambiguous. Germline values: CDR1 SGHRS, CDR2 YFSETQ. The CDR3 is 13 residues long. V shed 4 bases and J shed 2 bases, with 10 bases lying between them. The chain's CDR3 is CASSPTDTYEQYF. Written as DNA, the CDR3 is TGCGCCAGCAGCCCCACAGACACCTACGAGCAGTACTTC.

To note about this clonotype: Mismatch with germline at one junction end may stem from a read error. The rearrangement links TRBV12-3 or TRBV12-4 to TRBJ2-1, with 9 bases fitting TRBD2. This CDR3 has 18 amino acids. CDR3 amino acids: CTSCSLAGRLGSYNEQFF. In nucleotides, the CDR3 is TGTACCAGCTGTTCCCTAGCGGGGAGGCTAGGCTCCTACAATGAGCAGTTCTTC.

This clonotype has just a few counts. The chain joins TRBV12-3 or TRBV12-4 to TRBJ1-3; D is unclear. The V and J ends lost 6 bases and 3 bases respectively, with 6 bases between them. CDR3 size: 12 residues. In DNA form, the CDR3 reads TGTGCCAGCAGGCTTGGTGGAAACACCATATATTTT. Residues: CASRLGGNTIYF.

This clonotype has just a few counts. V is TRBV25-1 and J is TRBJ2-5; D is possibly TRBD1 (6 bases). This CDR3 is 13 amino acids long. Trimming cost V 2 bases and J 4 bases, with 8 bases left between them. Germline V lookup: CDR1 MGHDK, CDR2 SYGVNS. CDR3 sequence: CASSEGGRETQYF. Here the CDR3 DNA reads TGTGCCAGCAGTGAAGGGGGCCGAGAGACCCAGTACTTC. Full variable domain (remainder filled in from reference TRBV25-1 and TRBJ2-5): EADIYQTPRYLVIGTGKKITLECSQTMGHDKMYWYQQDPGMELHLIHYSYGVNSTEKGDLSSESTVSRIRTEHFPLTLESARPSHTSQYLCASSEGGRETQYFGPGTRLLVL.

This clonotype showed up many times. This chain links TRBV7-3 with TRBJ2-3, with 8 bases aligning to TRBD2. The CDR3 length is 14 residues. V shed 5 bases, J shed 4 bases, and the junction held 5 bases outside the gene matches. CDR1 SGHTA and CDR2 FQGTGA come from the germline V gene. The CDR3 DNA reads TGTGCCAGCAGCCCGAGGACTAGCCCAGATACGCAGTATTTT. This translates into CASSPRTSPDTQYF.

The rearrangement joins TRBV5-1 to TRBJ2-4; 9 bases map to TRBD1. CDR3 length equals 15 residues. With 3 bases clipped from V and 6 bases from J, the junction kept 7 bases outside the gene matches. Germline loops: CDR1 SGHRS, CDR2 YFSETQ. The CDR3 region is CASSWGQGQPNIQYF. The CDR3 nucleotides are TGCGCCAGCAGCTGGGGACAGGGTCAGCCAAACATTCAGTACTTC.